The rows below give T cell receptor beta chains drawn from one sample of a study of OX40 agonist ivuxolimab in advanced cancers. The repertoire was sequenced with immunoSEQ multiplex PCR; TCRdb's copy has only in-frame clones and lacks some. The sample consists of about 160,000 clones, around 94% of them appearing once. The sample consisted of CD4+ or CD8+ T cells sorted from blood, taken in a trial of the OX40 agonist ivuxolimab. All receptors derive from an adult with an advanced solid tumor such as melanoma, head and neck, liver or kidney cancer. CDR3s include the opening cysteine and the closing phenylalanine or tryptophan. Fields, in order: D gene, J gene, clone size, V gene, CDR3 protein, CDR3 DNA. D genes are given only for firm matches. The size field is filled for only some rows; it gives once, few, many or a size class.

D: TRBD2; J: TRBJ2-1; size: NA; V: TRBV30; CDR3: CAWSRSLAGTYNEQFF; DNA: TGTGCCTGGAGTAGGAGCCTAGCGGGTACCTACAATGAGCAGTTCTTC
D: NA; J: TRBJ1-3; size: NA; V: TRBV11-1; CDR3: CASSQGVRRNTIYF; DNA: TGTGCCAGCAGCCAGGGAGTACGGCGAAACACCATATATTTT
D: TRBD2; J: TRBJ2-2; size: NA; V: TRBV5-1; CDR3: CASSLGSGINTGELFF; DNA: TGCGCCAGCAGCTTGGGTAGCGGGATTAACACCGGGGAGCTGTTTTTT
D: NA; J: TRBJ1-5; size: NA; V: TRBV7-2; CDR3: CASSELDTRNQPQHF; DNA: TGTGCCAGCAGCGAATTAGATACCCGCAATCAGCCCCAGCATTTT
D: NA; J: TRBJ2-3; size: NA; V: TRBV7-2; CDR3: CASRKGVTDTQYF; DNA: TGTGCCAGCAGAAAGGGGGTTACAGATACGCAGTATTTT
D: TRBD2; J: TRBJ2-1; size: once; V: TRBV5-6; CDR3: CASTLAGGLYYNEQFF; DNA: TGTGCCAGCACACTAGCGGGGGGACTCTACTACAATGAGCAGTTCTTC
D: TRBD1; J: TRBJ1-2; size: NA; V: TRBV10-3; CDR3: CAISDDRGPGGYTF; DNA: TGTGCCATCAGTGATGACAGGGGGCCTGGTGGCTACACCTTC
D: NA; J: TRBJ1-5; size: NA; V: TRBV7-2; CDR3: CASSRRGATRDNQPQHF; DNA: TGTGCCAGCAGCCGCCGGGGCGCCACGAGGGACAATCAGCCCCAGCATTTT
D: NA; J: TRBJ1-6; size: few; V: TRBV5-1; CDR3: CASSLLGPYNSPLHF; DNA: TGCGCCAGCAGCTTGTTAGGGCCCTATAATTCACCCCTCCACTTT
D: TRBD1; J: TRBJ2-7; size: few; V: TRBV9; CDR3: CASSYEPGQGYEQYF; DNA: TGTGCCAGCAGCTATGAACCGGGACAGGGGTACGAGCAGTACTTC
D: TRBD2; J: TRBJ2-3; size: NA; V: TRBV18; CDR3: CASSPSLAGASTDTQYF; DNA: TGTGCCAGCTCACCGTCACTAGCGGGAGCTAGCACAGATACGCAGTATTTT
D: NA; J: TRBJ2-7; size: NA; V: TRBV6-1; CDR3: CASSKGGLYEQYF; DNA: TGTGCCAGCAGTAAAGGGGGACTATACGAGCAGTACTTC
D: TRBD2; J: TRBJ2-7; size: NA; V: TRBV7-2; CDR3: CASSLAGRVEQYF; DNA: TGTGCCAGCAGCTTAGCGGGGAGGGTCGAGCAGTACTTC
D: NA; J: TRBJ1-2; size: NA; V: TRBV18; CDR3: CASSPREDNYNYGYTF; DNA: TGTGCCAGCTCCCCCAGGGAAGATAACTATAACTATGGCTACACCTTC
D: TRBD1; J: TRBJ2-2; size: NA; V: TRBV27; CDR3: CASSSRDRVLLNTGELFF; DNA: TGTGCCAGCAGCTCTCGGGACAGGGTACTACTGAACACCGGGGAGCTGTTTTTT
D: NA; J: TRBJ2-2; size: NA; V: TRBV28; CDR3: CASTLGGHDTGELFF; DNA: TGTGCCAGCACCCTCGGGGGGCACGACACCGGGGAGCTGTTTTTT
D: NA; J: TRBJ2-2; size: NA; V: TRBV7-2; CDR3: CASSTRTGPTGELFF; DNA: TGTGCCAGCAGCACGCGGACGGGGCCCACCGGGGAGCTGTTTTTT
D: NA; J: TRBJ1-5; size: NA; V: TRBV6-5; CDR3: CASRQGTQPQHF; DNA: TGTGCCAGCAGGCAGGGAACTCAGCCCCAGCATTTT
D: NA; J: TRBJ1-3; size: NA; V: TRBV4-3; CDR3: CASSLVGGSGNTIYF; DNA: TGCGCCAGCAGTCTAGTGGGGGGTTCTGGAAACACCATATATTTT
D: NA; J: TRBJ2-3; size: NA; V: TRBV18; CDR3: CASSPGTDTQYF; DNA: TGTGCCAGCTCACCAGGAACGGATACGCAGTATTTT
D: NA; J: TRBJ1-4; size: NA; V: TRBV7-9; CDR3: CASSLGQTTNEKLFF; DNA: TGTGCCAGCAGCTTAGGGCAGACAACTAATGAAAAACTGTTTTTT